Here is one T cell receptor (beta chain) with its context. The target of this receptor is not known. No base qualities exist here, and no much larger clone lies one base off it. The data were taken from a study of control samples from healthy donors and cancer patients (dated by TCRdb to between 2020 and 2021). Including the terminal cysteine and phenylalanine, the CDR3 comprises 15 residues. Only CDR3 DNA is held: 45 bases, read in frame from base 1. V gives up 0 bases and J gives up 5 bases, and the segment between their germline ends measures 11 bases. As encoded in the germline V gene (reference sequence), CDR1 is LNHNV while CDR2 is YYDKDF. The library was made by the immunoSEQ multiplex PCR assay. TCRdb took this table from immuneACCESS and kept in-frame rearrangements with V and J called. Such tables lack part of the clones; where checked against another copy, unresolved V genes explain under half of the gap, and the rest is unexplained. In all, the sample holds hundreds of thousands of clones, and 82% of those were seen once. The ten largest clonotypes hold about 14% of the sample.

The sequence came from a woman in her sixties or seventies with lung cancer. Sequenced: PBMCs. In this chain, TRBV15 is recombined with TRBJ2-4; the best D guess is TRBD2, with 5 bases matching. The DNA reads TGTGCCACCAGCAGAGATCCGAGGGCTGAAAACATTCAGTACTTC. This yields the protein CATSRDPRAENIQYF. The CDR3, completed at both ends by the reference TRBV15 and TRBJ2-4 genes, gives the full variable domain DAMVIQNPRYQVTQFGKPVTLSCSQTLNHNVMYWYQQKSSQAPKLLFHYYDKDFNNEADTPDNFQSRRPNTSFCFLDIRSPGLGDTAMYLCATSRDPRAENIQYFGAGTRLSVL.